This passage covers 22 T cell receptor beta chains from one sample sequenced in a study of blood T cell repertoires in COVID-19 (dated by TCRdb to about 2020). The library was prepared using the immunoSEQ multiplex PCR assay. As stored in TCRdb, this immuneACCESS dataset retains in-frame rearrangements with V and J assigned. A fraction of the clones does not appear; measured against another copy, unresolved V genes explain less than half of the discrepancy, and the remainder lacks a known reason. The table for this sample lists fewer than 350,000 clones; more than 70% of them were counted only once. Approximately 8.1% of the sample rests with the top ten. Sequences were obtained from peripheral blood. The receptor set was obtained from a woman aged 45-59 years who had recovered from COVID-19.

The DNA of the CDR3 is TGTGCCAGCAGCTTGTCCCAGGGTGATAATTCACCCCTCCACTTT. Protein: CASSLSQGDNSPLHF. V usage is TRBV5-5 and J usage is TRBJ1-6; tentatively, D is TRBD1 (5 bases). Deletions cut 1 base from V and 5 bases from J, with 10 bases between. The CDR3 extends over 15 amino acids. Germline assignment: CDR1 SGHKS and CDR2 YYEKEE (reference sequence).

The rearrangement links TRBV28 to TRBJ1-6; TRBD1 is a possible D gene (6 bases). The germline gives CDR1 MDHEN, CDR2 SYDVKM. V was shortened by 2 bases and J by 6 bases, with 11 bases between the two germline ends. The CDR3 extends over 15 amino acids. CDR3 amino acids: CASSLEGVGNSPLHF. CDR3 nucleotide sequence: TGTGCCAGCAGTTTAGAGGGGGTAGGTAATTCACCCCTCCACTTT. The full variable domain, its missing parts supplied by reference TRBV28 and TRBJ1-6, is DVKVTQSSRYLVKRTGEKVFLECVQDMDHENMFWYRQDPGLGLRLIYFSYDVKMKEKGDIPEGYSVSREKKERFSLILESASTNQTSMYLCASSLEGVGNSPLHFGNGTRLTVT.

The chain uses TRBV10-2 and TRBJ2-2; 8 bases fit TRBD1. Germline loops: CDR1 WSHSY, CDR2 SAAADI. The CDR3 consists of 15 residues. The trim removed 4 bases at V and 1 base at J, leaving 2 bases unmatched. The CDR3 DNA sequence: TGCGCCAGCAGTGCCGGGACAGGGAACACCGGGGAGCTGTTTTTT. Translating gives CASSAGTGNTGELFF.

The table lists this clone with a count of one. The gene calls are TRBV7-2 and TRBJ1-1; the D is unclear. Trimming took off 2 bases at V and 0 bases at J, with 4 bases between the two ends. The CDR3 is 13 amino acids. Germline loops: CDR1 SGHTA, CDR2 FQGNSA. CDR3 protein: CASSLSVNTEAFF. The CDR3, as DNA: TGTGCCAGCAGCTTATCGGTGAACACTGAAGCTTTCTTT.

The genes are TRBV4-3 and TRBJ1-6, with D possibly matching TRBD1 (5 bases). The CDR3 extends over 15 amino acids. CDR1 and CDR2 from the germline V gene are LGHNA and YSLEER. The V and J ends lost 0 bases and 7 bases respectively, with 10 bases between them. The CDR3 sequence: CASSQEYRNNSPLHF. Written as DNA, the CDR3 is TGCGCCAGCAGCCAAGAATACAGGAACAATTCACCCCTCCACTTT.

The chain recombines TRBV19 with TRBJ2-3, with 10 positions matching TRBD2. Germline lookup yields CDR1 LNHDA and CDR2 SQIVND (reference sequence). The V gene end was trimmed by 4 bases and the J gene end by 5 bases; junction bases not matched to a gene: 6. This CDR3 comprises 15 residues. CDR3 sequence (DNA): TGTGCCAGTAGTAGTAGCGGGGGGCCGGGAGATACGCAGTATTTT. Its protein is CASSSSGGPGDTQYF.

As concerns this clone: Other DNA sequences in the sample encode the same CDR3. The V call is TRBV19, the J call TRBJ2-1; 7 nucleotides line up with TRBD1. The J segment lost 5 bases and the V segment lost 5 bases, leaving 3 bases of the junction unmatched. Germline-derived CDR1 and CDR2 are LNHDA and SQIVND (reference sequence). This CDR3 comprises 13 residues. The CDR3 sequence: CASSRDRDNEQFF. The CDR3 DNA is TGTGCCAGTAGTCGGGACAGAGACAATGAGCAGTTCTTC.

The chain combines TRBV4-2 with TRBJ2-3; D ambiguous. V dropped 1 base and J dropped 11 bases, with 7 bases sitting between them. This CDR3 comprises 11 residues. The V gene's germline CDR1 is LGHNA and CDR2 YNFKEQ. The CDR3 DNA reads as TGTGCCAGCAGCCAAGGTAGTGAGCAGTATTTT. Its protein is CASSQGSEQYF.

This chain connects TRBV14 to TRBJ2-1; D might be TRBD1 (5 bases). The CDR3 is made up of 13 amino acids. Germline CDR1 reads SGHDN; CDR2 reads FVKESK. The germline V and J ends were trimmed by 4 bases and 9 bases, with 13 bases remaining between them. The DNA of the CDR3 is TGTGCCAGCAGCCGTTTTTCTCAGGGTGAGCAGTTCTTC. This encodes CASSRFSQGEQFF.

The chain recombines TRBV6-5 with TRBJ1-1, with 8 positions matching TRBD1. This CDR3 has 15 residues. V shed 0 bases and J 5 bases; nucleotides not matched to a gene: 5. Germline CDR1 and CDR2: MNHEY and SVGAGI. The CDR3 sequence: CASSYSQGARTEAFF. CDR3 coding DNA: TGTGCCAGCAGTTACTCGCAGGGGGCGCGGACTGAAGCTTTCTTT.

A single count supports this clone. The chain links TRBV20-1 to TRBJ2-5, with D unclear. V was pared by 3 bases and J by 4 bases, with 15 bases between. Per the germline V gene, CDR1 is DFQATT and CDR2 is SNEGSKA (reference sequence). This CDR3 has 14 amino acids. CDR3 bases: TGCAGTGCTAGTTCCGGGTCCCCGAGAGAGACCCAGTACTTC. This encodes CSASSGSPRETQYF.

The rearrangement links TRBV25-1 to TRBJ2-1, with 11 bases identical to TRBD2. V gave up 3 bases and J gave up 4 bases; unmatched junction bases: 11. The CDR3 length is 18 residues. Germline V gene sequence: CDR1 MGHDK, CDR2 SYGVNS. This CDR3 reads CASSDNSGRASTYNEQFF. The DNA of the CDR3 is TGTGCCAGCAGTGACAATAGCGGGAGGGCCTCGACGTACAATGAGCAGTTCTTC.

This rearrangement joins TRBV6-6 to TRBJ1-2, with D maybe TRBD1 (6 bases). Germline CDR1 and CDR2: MNHNY and SVGAGI (reference sequence). Deletions cut 2 bases from V and 4 bases from J, with 8 bases between. The CDR3 covers 13 residues. The CDR3 DNA sequence: TGTGCCAGCAGTTACGACAGGTCCTATGGCTACACCTTC. Its translation: CASSYDRSYGYTF.

As to this clone: The same CDR3 can be traced to other DNA sequences in this sample. The J gene is TRBJ1-2, the V gene TRBV19, with no clear D. Between the trimmed V and J ends, which lost 3 bases and 5 bases, there was a span of 7 bases. Germline assignment: CDR1 LNHDA and CDR2 SQIVND (reference sequence). The CDR3 is 12 amino acids. The chain's CDR3 is CASSISGYGYTF. CDR3 bases: TGTGCCAGTAGTATTTCGGGGTATGGCTACACCTTC.

The chain recombines TRBV7-9 with TRBJ1-2; 8 bases align to TRBD1. After removal of 5 bases from V and 5 bases from J, the junction contained 7 bases not matched to a gene. The CDR3 spans 14 residues. In germline, CDR1 is SEHNR, CDR2 FQNEAQ (reference sequence). CDR3 in DNA: TGTGCCAGCAGCACCGGGACAGGAGATTATGGCTACACCTTC. This translates into CASSTGTGDYGYTF.

This rearrangement joins TRBV19 to TRBJ2-1; no firm D call. The V and J ends lost 2 bases and 0 bases respectively, with 14 bases between them. Germline values: CDR1 LNHDA, CDR2 SQIVND (reference sequence). The CDR3 totals 17 residues. The CDR3: CASSIRVGLSSYNEQFF. The CDR3 nucleotides read TGTGCCAGTAGTATAAGAGTCGGTCTAAGCTCCTACAATGAGCAGTTCTTC.

This chain connects TRBV30 to TRBJ2-7; the match to TRBD1 covers 7 bases. CDR1 and CDR2 (germline): GTSNPN, SVGIG (reference sequence). The trim removed 2 bases at V and 6 bases at J, leaving 4 bases unmatched. CDR3 length: 12 amino acids. The CDR3 here is CAWSSTGVEQYF. CDR3 in DNA: TGTGCCTGGAGTAGCACAGGGGTCGAGCAGTACTTC.

The J gene is TRBJ2-1, the V gene TRBV19, with TRBD1 matching 7 bases. The CDR3 extends over 15 amino acids. With 3 bases clipped from V and 3 bases from J, the junction kept 5 bases outside the gene matches. Germline V gene sequence: CDR1 LNHDA, CDR2 SQIVND (reference sequence). The CDR3: CASSMKGQNYNEQFF. The CDR3 coding sequence is TGTGCCAGTAGTATGAAGGGACAGAACTACAATGAGCAGTTCTTC.

The rearrangement joins TRBV25-1 to TRBJ2-3, with D perhaps TRBD2 (5 bases). Germline V gives CDR1 MGHDK, CDR2 SYGVNS. Trimming took off 2 bases at V and 1 base at J, with 10 bases between the two ends. The CDR3 is 15 amino acids. CDR3 nucleotides: TGTGCCAGCAGTGAACGTACGAGGGGCACAGATACGCAGTATTTT. The encoded protein is CASSERTRGTDTQYF.

The chain is built from TRBV27 and TRBJ2-3; 9 bases agree with TRBD2. This CDR3 comprises 13 residues. The J segment lost 4 bases and the V segment lost 7 bases, leaving 3 bases of the junction unmatched. The germline CDR1 and CDR2 sequences are MNHEY and SMNVEV (reference sequence). The CDR3, as DNA: TGTGCCAGCACCCGACTAGCGGCAGATACGCAGTATTTT. Translation gives CASTRLAADTQYF.

The genes are TRBV7-2 and TRBJ2-7; 7 bases fit TRBD2. The V and J ends lost 0 bases and 3 bases, in that order; junction bases with no gene match: 2. Germline CDR1 and CDR2: SGHTA and FQGNSA. The CDR3 totals 14 residues. For the CDR3, the DNA is TGTGCCAGCAGCTTAGCCCGGGGGGTCTACGAGCAGTACTTC. Residues: CASSLARGVYEQYF.

The chain joins TRBV6-1 to TRBJ2-3, with 14 nucleotides matching TRBD2. The V gene end was trimmed by 4 bases and the J gene end by 1 base; junction bases not matched to a gene: 7. CDR1 and CDR2 (germline): MNHNS, SASEGT. The CDR3 consists of 18 residues. The CDR3 DNA sequence: TGTGCCAGCAGTGCGCAGACTAGCGGGGGGGCCGGCACAGATACGCAGTATTTT. It is translated as CASSAQTSGGAGTDTQYF.